These T cell receptor beta chains were read from a single sample in a study of identical twins. MiXCR, applied by TCRdb to the 5' RACE reads, yields one record per CDR3 protein. The sample holds 450,000 to 650,000 distinct CDR3 sequences, 9.6% seen once. These data were also filed under a second study, of yellow fever vaccine responses in identical twins.

The specimen was PBMCs. The receptors were gathered from a woman aged 18-29 years in good health. CDR3s include the opening cysteine and the closing phenylalanine or tryptophan. D genes are given only for firm matches. Clone size is given for some rows only: seen once, a few or many times, or a class if the clone is expanded.

d_call,v_call,j_call,clone_size,cdr3_aa,cdr3_nt
TRBD2,TRBV7-9,TRBJ2-5,.,CASSLASGVWAQYF,TGTGCCAGCAGCTTAGCGAGCGGGGTTTGGGCCCAGTACTTC
.,TRBV24-1,TRBJ2-5,few,CATSDSLGQYQETQYF,TGTGCCACCAGTGATTCCCTGGGGCAGTACCAAGAGACCCAGTACTTC
TRBD2,TRBV7-3,TRBJ2-1,.,CASSLDEAGEGNEQFF,TGTGCCAGCAGCTTAGATGAGGCGGGGGAGGGCAATGAGCAGTTCTTC
.,TRBV5-1,TRBJ2-6,.,CASSLESGANVLTF,TGCGCCAGCAGCTTGGAGTCTGGGGCCAACGTCCTGACTTTC
TRBD2,TRBV20-1,TRBJ2-1,many,CSASVGLAGDISYNEQFF,TGCAGTGCTAGTGTGGGACTAGCGGGAGACATCTCCTACAATGAGCAGTTCTTC
TRBD1,TRBV7-2,TRBJ1-1,.,CASSATGRGAFF,TGTGCCAGCAGCGCGACAGGGAGAGGAGCTTTCTTT
.,TRBV5-1,TRBJ2-7,few,CASSLASGIDEQYF,TGCGCCAGCAGCTTGGCGTCAGGGATCGACGAGCAGTACTTC
TRBD2,TRBV4-1,TRBJ2-7,.,CASSMGLASDEQYF,TGCGCCAGCAGCATGGGACTAGCGAGCGACGAGCAGTACTTC
TRBD2,TRBV29-1,TRBJ2-3,many,CSAHGSGGSSTDTQYF,TGCAGCGCCCACGGTAGCGGGGGGTCTAGCACAGATACGCAGTATTTT
.,TRBV11-2,TRBJ2-7,.,CASSLANGLISYEQYF,TGTGCCAGCAGCTTAGCTAACGGACTAATCTCCTACGAGCAGTACTTC
.,TRBV29-1,TRBJ2-3,.,CSVAQGTGADTQYF,TGCAGCGTGGCCCAGGGGACGGGGGCAGATACGCAGTATTTT
.,TRBV12-3/TRBV12-4,TRBJ2-5,few,CASSLAQRGLETQYF,TGTGCCAGCAGTTTAGCTCAGCGAGGCTTGGAGACCCAGTACTTC
.,TRBV7-6,TRBJ2-1,few,CASSLAHTFEQFF,TGTGCCAGCAGCTTAGCGCATACATTCGAGCAGTTCTTC
TRBD1,TRBV12-3/TRBV12-4,TRBJ2-3,.,CASSPPGGKGDTQYF,TGTGCCAGCAGTCCCCCAGGGGGCAAGGGAGATACGCAGTATTTT
.,TRBV6-1,TRBJ2-3,many,CASTTLRVPDTQYF,TGTGCCAGCACCACTCTCCGGGTCCCAGATACGCAGTATTTT
.,TRBV2,TRBJ2-3,.,CALCTDRADRAGSTDTQYF,TGTGCCCTCTGTACCGACAGGGCGGATCGGGCGGGAAGCACAGATACGCAGTATTTT
TRBD2,TRBV6-5,TRBJ2-5,.,CASSLLAGGRETQYF,TGTGCCAGCAGCCTACTAGCGGGGGGCCGAGAGACCCAGTACTTC
.,TRBV12-3/TRBV12-4,TRBJ1-4,.,CASFSELGEKLFF,TGTGCCAGCTTCAGTGAATTGGGTGAAAAACTGTTTTTT
TRBD1,TRBV3-1,TRBJ1-4,few,CASSQWDPTGGENEKLFF,TGTGCCAGCAGCCAATGGGATCCTACAGGGGGCGAAAATGAAAAACTGTTTTTT
TRBD2,TRBV11-2,TRBJ2-3,few,CASSQAGVRTDTQYF,TGTGCCAGCAGTCAAGCGGGAGTTCGCACAGATACGCAGTATTTT
TRBD2,TRBV20-1,TRBJ2-1,many,CSARGGTRNEQFF,TGCAGTGCTAGAGGAGGGACTAGAAATGAGCAGTTCTTC
TRBD2,TRBV15,TRBJ2-2,few,CATGAGLAGVFRELFF,TGTGCCACCGGGGCAGGACTAGCGGGAGTATTCCGGGAGCTGTTTTTT
.,TRBV7-2,TRBJ2-3,few,CASSLSARLQATQYF,TGTGCCAGCAGCTTATCGGCCAGGCTGCAGGCTACGCAGTATTTT
TRBD1,TRBV28,TRBJ1-2,.,CASSYTPLTGWGYGYTF,TGTGCCAGCAGTTATACCCCCCTGACAGGGTGGGGCTATGGCTACACCTTC
TRBD1,TRBV29-1,TRBJ2-4,few,CSVVGNRGQGASDIQYF,TGCAGCGTTGTTGGGAATCGGGGTCAGGGGGCATCTGACATTCAGTACTTC
.,TRBV25-1,TRBJ2-1,.,CASSESPGVEQFF,TGTGCCAGCAGTGAATCCCCGGGGGTGGAGCAGTTCTTC
TRBD1,TRBV7-8,TRBJ1-4,many,CASTSPGQITATNEKLFF,TGTGCCAGCACTTCTCCGGGACAGATAACAGCAACTAATGAAAAACTGTTTTTT
.,TRBV11-2,TRBJ2-3,few,CASSSRPGGSDTQYF,TGTGCCAGCAGCTCACGACCCGGGGGTTCAGATACGCAGTATTTT
.,TRBV6-4,TRBJ1-5,.,CASPGGGGGGNQPQHF,TGTGCCTCCCCAGGTGGGGGAGGAGGTGGCAATCAGCCCCAGCATTTT
.,TRBV10-3,TRBJ2-1,.,CATSRENLNEQFF,TGTGCCACCAGTAGGGAGAACCTAAATGAGCAGTTCTTC
TRBD1,TRBV3-1,TRBJ2-7,many,CASSQVGQGKAYEQYF,TGTGCCAGCAGCCAAGTAGGACAGGGGAAAGCCTACGAGCAGTACTTC
.,TRBV14,TRBJ2-1,.,CASSQDWGNSYNEQFF,TGTGCCAGCAGCCAAGATTGGGGAAACTCCTACAATGAGCAGTTCTTC
.,TRBV27,TRBJ2-5,many,CASSPSGGWKTQYF,TGTGCCAGCAGTCCTTCTGGGGGGTGGAAGACCCAGTACTTC
TRBD2,TRBV7-3,TRBJ2-3,.,CASSLSSGVTDTQYF,TGTGCCAGCAGCTTATCCAGCGGGGTCACAGATACGCAGTATTTT
TRBD1,TRBV27,TRBJ2-7,.,CASSREGGRSYEQYF,TGTGCCAGCAGCCGGGAAGGGGGCAGATCCTACGAGCAGTACTTC
.,TRBV11-2,TRBJ2-1,.,CASSPGSQRYNEQFF,TGTGCCAGCAGCCCGGGGTCCCAGCGTTACAATGAGCAGTTCTTC
TRBD2,TRBV12-3/TRBV12-4,TRBJ2-7,few,CASRSSGEIYEQYF,TGTGCCAGCAGGTCTAGCGGGGAGATCTACGAGCAGTACTTC
.,TRBV30,TRBJ2-7,.,CAWSVRKEMYEQYF,TGTGCCTGGAGTGTACGGAAGGAAATGTACGAGCAGTACTTC
TRBD2,TRBV12-3/TRBV12-4,TRBJ2-7,few,CASRVGTSVIEQYF,TGTGCCAGCAGAGTGGGGACTAGCGTCATCGAGCAGTACTTC
.,TRBV7-2,TRBJ2-1,few,CASSLRGQTSYNEQFF,TGTGCCAGCAGCTTAAGGGGTCAGACTTCCTACAATGAGCAGTTCTTC
.,TRBV7-2,TRBJ2-1,many,CASSLNGGEQFF,TGTGCCAGCAGCTTAAATGGCGGTGAGCAGTTCTTC